This T cell receptor beta chain was obtained from a study of read filtering for tumor transcriptome and immune sequencing. From germline, CDR1 is GTSNPN and CDR2 SVGIG (reference sequence). Trimming took off 4 bases at V and 2 bases at J, with 14 bases between the two ends. This CDR3 is built from 14 residues. This library used roughly 400 ng RNA and molecular barcoded adaptors spanning alpha/delta and beta/gamma chains. In TCRdb, the reads were re-called with MiXCR into one record per CDR3 protein. The sample carries some 46,000 distinct CDR3 sequences, around 21% recorded once. This clonotype was seen ten or more times.

Input material: a population of CD138-negative cells sorted from bone marrow. The TCR originated in a donor aged 40 or over with multiple myeloma. This sequence joins TRBV30 and TRBJ1-2; D is unresolved. The CDR3 DNA follows: TGTGCCTGGACTAAGGACGGAGACAACTATGGCTACACCTTC. Its translation: CAWTKDGDNYGYTF.